The next 19 T cell receptor beta chains were all read from a single sample in a study of blood T cell repertoires in COVID-19 (TCRdb year 2020). The library was built by means of the immunoSEQ multiplex PCR assay. In TCRdb, the immuneACCESS table is reduced to in-frame sequences with V and J assigned. These tables do not hold every clone; where another copy was compared, an unresolved V gene accounts for under half, and the others remain unexplained. The sample table holds approximately 110,000 clones, of which 80% were seen once. The ten largest make up more than 4% of the sample. The sample comprised peripheral blood. The source is a human donor in a cohort sampled during active or convalescent COVID-19.

The chain combines TRBV14 with TRBJ1-2; 9 bases agree with TRBD1. Unmatched junction bases numbered 4, after V lost 4 bases and J lost 4 bases. This CDR3 is built from 14 residues. Germline V gives CDR1 SGHDN, CDR2 FVKESK. The DNA of the CDR3 is TGTGCCAGCAGCCTCCTGGGACAGGGCTATGGCTACACCTTC. Translation gives CASSLLGQGYGYTF.

The chain couples TRBV5-1 to TRBJ1-1; D remains unclear. In germline, CDR1 is SGHRS, CDR2 YFSETQ. V was clipped by 1 base and J by 0 bases, with 7 bases between them. This CDR3 has 14 amino acids. CDR3 amino acids: CASSLQAMNTEAFF. The CDR3 DNA is TGCGCCAGCAGCTTGCAGGCAATGAACACTGAAGCTTTCTTT.

This CDR3 is CASSLTGLSYEQYF. CDR3 bases: TGTGCCAGCAGTTTAACGGGACTATCCTACGAGCAGTACTTC. This chain joins TRBV27 and TRBJ2-7; 7 nucleotides align to TRBD2. The ends lost 2 bases at V and 1 base at J; junction bases unmatched: 2. CDR3 size: 14 residues. The germline gives CDR1 MNHEY, CDR2 SMNVEV (reference sequence).

This sequence joins TRBV21-1 and TRBJ2-1; the table's TRBD1 call for D was not verified on the DNA. TRBV21-1 is tagged as a pseudogene. The CDR3 length is 13 residues. The chain's CDR3 is CASISGGRDEQFF. The DNA for the CDR3 is TGTGCCAGCATTTCAGGGGGGCGGGATGAGCAGTTCTTC.

The chain employs TRBV4-3 and TRBJ2-3, with 7 bases identical to TRBD2. Germline trimming cut 2 bases from V and 5 bases from J; bases unmatched to any gene: 4. CDR1 LGHNA and CDR2 YSLEER come from the germline V gene. The CDR3 loop spans 14 amino acids. The CDR3 DNA follows: TGCGCCAGCAGCCAAAATGGGAGGGTAGATACGCAGTATTTT. As protein: CASSQNGRVDTQYF.

The J gene is TRBJ2-7, the V gene TRBV6-1; 9 positions agree with TRBD1. CDR3 length: 14 amino acids. CDR1 and CDR2 from the germline V gene are MNHNS and SASEGT. V was clipped by 3 bases and J by 6 bases; unmatched bases: 6. The CDR3 sequence: CASSDPGQGGEQYF. DNA for the CDR3: TGTGCCAGCAGTGACCCGGGACAGGGTGGCGAGCAGTACTTC.

The V call is TRBV7-2, the J call TRBJ2-7; D is perhaps TRBD2 (6 bases). The length of the CDR3 is 14 residues. Germline lookup yields CDR1 SGHTA and CDR2 FQGNSA. V lost 3 bases, J lost 0 bases, and 9 bases lay in between. The chain's CDR3 is CASSFQTSSYEQYF. The CDR3 region has the DNA TGTGCCAGCAGCTTCCAGACTAGCTCCTACGAGCAGTACTTC.

The chain uses TRBV7-8 and TRBJ1-3; D ambiguous. Trimming took off 2 bases at V and 0 bases at J, with 8 bases between the two ends. From germline, CDR1 is SGHVS and CDR2 FQNEAQ. CDR3 length equals 15 residues. The CDR3 bases are TGTGCCAGCAGCTTAACCGGTGGCTCTGGAAACACCATATATTTT. Protein sequence: CASSLTGGSGNTIYF.

A few counts support this clone. The rearrangement links TRBV10-3 to TRBJ2-7; 13 bases fit TRBD2. After removal of 7 bases from V and 8 bases from J, the junction contained 11 bases not matched to a gene. The germline gives CDR1 ENHRY, CDR2 SYGVKD. The CDR3 is made up of 15 amino acids. For the CDR3, the DNA is TGTGCCATCAAGCGGACTAGCGGGAGCGTGGTAAAGCAGTACTTC. Protein product: CAIKRTSGSVVKQYF.

The chain uses TRBV7-2 and TRBJ2-1; 8 nucleotides align to TRBD2. Germline V lookup: CDR1 SGHTA, CDR2 FQGNSA. This CDR3 comprises 17 residues. The V and J ends lost 0 bases and 3 bases, in that order; junction bases with no gene match: 7. CDR3 sequence reads: CASSLAQIAGNYNEQFF. CDR3 coding DNA: TGTGCCAGCAGCTTAGCGCAGATAGCGGGGAACTACAATGAGCAGTTCTTC.

The chain employs TRBV19 and TRBJ2-7; 10 bases fit TRBD2. Germline lookup yields CDR1 LNHDA and CDR2 SQIVND (reference sequence). The length of the CDR3 is 15 residues. J was trimmed by 4 bases and V by 3 bases; bases with no gene match: 6. DNA of the CDR3: TGTGCCAGTAGTATTCAGCGGGGGGGCCCATACGAGCAGTACTTC. Encoded protein: CASSIQRGGPYEQYF.

V and J are TRBV19 and TRBJ2-7; tentative D call: TRBD1 (6 bases). Germline V gives CDR1 LNHDA, CDR2 SQIVND (reference sequence). This CDR3 has 14 amino acids. Trimming removed 4 bases at V and 1 base at J, with 11 bases between. The CDR3, as DNA: TGTGCCAGTAGTAGGGACATATTATCCTACGAGCAGTACTTC. This sequence encodes CASSRDILSYEQYF.

This chain connects TRBV5-1 to TRBJ1-3, with TRBD1 matching over 12 bases. This CDR3 contains 19 residues. With V trimmed by 4 bases and J by 0 bases, 11 bases remained unmatched. Germline V gene sequence: CDR1 SGHRS, CDR2 YFSETQ. CDR3 sequence: CASSPRVGQGAASGNTIYF. The CDR3 DNA sequence: TGCGCCAGCAGCCCAAGGGTGGGACAGGGGGCTGCCTCTGGAAACACCATATATTTT. Together with reference TRBV5-1 and TRBJ1-3, the CDR3 gives the full variable domain: KAGVTQTPRYLIKTRGQQVTLSCSPISGHRSVSWYQQTPGQGLQFLFEYFSETQRNKGNFPGRFSGRQFSNSRSEMNVSTLELGDSALYLCASSPRVGQGAASGNTIYFGEGSWLTVV.

The V and J genes are TRBV9 and TRBJ1-4, with 9 bases matching TRBD1. The CDR3 extends over 15 amino acids. Per germline, CDR1 SGDLS and CDR2 YYNGEE. V shed 3 bases, J shed 6 bases, and the junction held 6 bases outside the gene matches. CDR3 protein: CASSEGTGKHEKLFF. The CDR3 DNA is TGTGCCAGCAGCGAGGGGACAGGGAAGCATGAAAAACTGTTTTTT.

The CDR3 DNA reads as TGTGCCAGCAGCCCCGGACTCACAAGCTCCTATAATTCACCCCTCCACTTT. It codes for CASSPGLTSSYNSPLHF. This chain joins TRBV27 and TRBJ1-6, with D unresolved. V was pared by 6 bases and J by 0 bases, with 15 bases between. CDR1 is MNHEY, CDR2 SMNVEV, per germline (reference sequence). The CDR3 runs to 17 residues.

This sequence joins TRBV7-2 and TRBJ2-1; 10 bases are shared with TRBD1. Germline lookup yields CDR1 SGHTA and CDR2 FQGNSA. The CDR3 spans 15 residues. J lost 5 bases, V lost 5 bases, and 6 bases had no gene match. The CDR3 DNA follows: TGTGCCAGCAGCGAACGGACAGGGGGAAACAATGAGCAGTTCTTC. Protein: CASSERTGGNNEQFF.

This clone came up a few times. The V call is TRBV18, the J call TRBJ2-2, with TRBD2 matching over 8 bases. The CDR3 totals 17 residues. The V gene's germline CDR1 is KGHSH and CDR2 LQKENI. Trimming at V came to 0 bases and at J to 5 bases, leaving 8 bases not matched to a gene. The CDR3 here is CASSPPKGLVKTGELFF. CDR3 bases: TGTGCCAGCTCACCACCAAAGGGACTAGTTAAGACCGGGGAGCTGTTTTTT.

The chain carries TRBV27 and TRBJ1-1; D uncertain. V gave up 5 bases and J gave up 6 bases, with 16 bases separating them. The CDR3 has 14 residues. The germline V gene has CDR1 MNHEY and CDR2 SMNVEV (reference sequence). CDR3 DNA: TGTGCCAGCAGTGCCCAGCCTCTACGGGCTGAAGCTTTCTTT. Its protein is CASSAQPLRAEAFF.

V is TRBV18 and J is TRBJ2-1, with TRBD1 matching 9 bases. The CDR3 is made up of 14 amino acids. J lost 8 bases, V lost 6 bases, and 8 bases had no gene match. From germline, CDR1 is KGHSH and CDR2 LQKENI. The CDR3 nucleotides are TGTGCCAGCTCCCCAGGACAGGGGATATATGAGCAGTTCTTC. Encoded protein: CASSPGQGIYEQFF.